Described below is a single T cell receptor (beta chain) sequence and its context. Its target antigen remains unknown. Per-base qualities were not stored, and no clone one base away is much larger. Other DNA sequences of this sample code for an identical CDR3. The source of the sample is a study of technical replicates of blood from a few donors (TCRdb year 2017). Libraries were built with the immunoSEQ multiplex PCR assay. TCRdb mirrors the immuneACCESS table, restricted to in-frame sequences. Some clones are absent from its copies; in checked studies, under half trace to an unresolved V gene, and the reason for the others is unknown. The sample yields around 93,000 clones; around 96% were counted once. Of the sample, 0.25% to 0.35% falls within the top ten clones. Taken from cysteine to phenylalanine, the CDR3 has 13 residues. Just CDR3 DNA is preserved here, 39 bases in frame from base 1. Compared with germline, V lacks 6 bases and J lacks 2 bases; bases without a gene match: 4. CDR1 and CDR2 were assigned from the germline V gene (reference sequence) as MNHEY and SMNVEV.

The source is a human donor in good health. Material for sequencing was T cells isolated from PBMCs. The V gene is TRBV27 and the J gene is TRBJ2-7; 7 central bases correspond to TRBD1. The bases are TGTGCCAGCAGCCTAGGGGGCACCTACGAGCAGTACTTC. Its product reads: CASSLGGTYEQYF.